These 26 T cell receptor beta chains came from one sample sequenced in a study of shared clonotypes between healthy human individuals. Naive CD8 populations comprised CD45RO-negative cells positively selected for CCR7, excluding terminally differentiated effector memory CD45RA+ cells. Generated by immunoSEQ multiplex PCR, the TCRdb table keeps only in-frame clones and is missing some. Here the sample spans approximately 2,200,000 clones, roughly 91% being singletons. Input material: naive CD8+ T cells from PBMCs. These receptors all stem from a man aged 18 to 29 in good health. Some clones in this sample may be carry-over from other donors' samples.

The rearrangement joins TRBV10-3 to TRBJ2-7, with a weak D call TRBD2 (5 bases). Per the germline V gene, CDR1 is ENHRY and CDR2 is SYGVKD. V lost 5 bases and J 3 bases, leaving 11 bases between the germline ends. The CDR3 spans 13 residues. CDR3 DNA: TGTGCCATCAGTCGGGTGGGAGACTACGAGCAGTACTTC. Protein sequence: CAISRVGDYEQYF.

The CDR3: CASSSSSGTSGARNTGELFF. In DNA form, the CDR3 reads TGTGCCAGCAGTTCCTCCTCCGGGACTAGCGGGGCGAGGAACACCGGGGAGCTGTTTTTT. The chain has TRBV27 and TRBJ2-2, with 13 bases matching TRBD2. V gave up 4 bases and J gave up 1 base; unmatched junction bases: 12. The CDR3 loop spans 20 amino acids. Germline V CDR1 and CDR2: MNHEY, SMNVEV (reference sequence).

CDR3 sequence reads: CASSLGEAGANVLTF. In DNA form, the CDR3 reads TGTGCCAGCAGCTTAGGGGAGGCCGGGGCCAACGTCCTGACTTTC. The chain has TRBV28 and TRBJ2-6, with D possibly matching TRBD2 (6 bases). The CDR3 is 15 amino acids. Trimming took 6 bases from V and 4 from J, leaving 13 bases between them. Germline V CDR1 and CDR2: MDHEN, SYDVKM.

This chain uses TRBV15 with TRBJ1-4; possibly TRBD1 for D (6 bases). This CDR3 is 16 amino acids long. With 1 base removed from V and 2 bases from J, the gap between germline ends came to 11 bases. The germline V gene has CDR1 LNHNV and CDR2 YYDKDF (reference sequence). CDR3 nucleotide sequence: TGTGCCACCAGCAGAGGACAGGCGGGGACTAATGAAAAACTGTTTTTT. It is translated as CATSRGQAGTNEKLFF.

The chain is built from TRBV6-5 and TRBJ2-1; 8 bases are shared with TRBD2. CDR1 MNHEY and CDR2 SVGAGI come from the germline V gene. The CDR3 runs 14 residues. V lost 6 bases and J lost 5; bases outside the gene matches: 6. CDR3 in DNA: TGTGCCAGCAGCATAAGCGGGAGCCACAATGAGCAGTTCTTC. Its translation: CASSISGSHNEQFF.

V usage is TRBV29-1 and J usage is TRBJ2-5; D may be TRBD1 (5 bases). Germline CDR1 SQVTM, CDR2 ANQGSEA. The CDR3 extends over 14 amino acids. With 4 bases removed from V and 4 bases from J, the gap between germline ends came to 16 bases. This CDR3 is CSVAIERRGETQYF. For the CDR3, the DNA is TGCAGCGTTGCGATTGAGAGAAGGGGAGAGACCCAGTACTTC.

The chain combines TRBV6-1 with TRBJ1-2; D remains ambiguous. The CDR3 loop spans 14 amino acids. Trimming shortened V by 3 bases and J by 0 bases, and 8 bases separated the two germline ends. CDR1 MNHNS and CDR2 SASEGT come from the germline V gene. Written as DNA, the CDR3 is TGTGCCAGCAGTGACATGGTAGCTAACTATGGCTACACCTTC. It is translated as CASSDMVANYGYTF.

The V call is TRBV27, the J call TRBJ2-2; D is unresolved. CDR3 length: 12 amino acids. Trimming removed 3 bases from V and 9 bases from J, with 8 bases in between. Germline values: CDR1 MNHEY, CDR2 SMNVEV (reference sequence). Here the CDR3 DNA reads TGTGCCAGCAGTTTGGGTGGCCGGGAGCTGTTTTTT. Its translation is CASSLGGRELFF.

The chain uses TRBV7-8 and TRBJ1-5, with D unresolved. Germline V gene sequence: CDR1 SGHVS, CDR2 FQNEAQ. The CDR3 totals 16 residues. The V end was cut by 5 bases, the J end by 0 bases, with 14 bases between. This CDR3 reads CASSHLPLDSNQPQHF. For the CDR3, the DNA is TGTGCCAGCAGCCACCTGCCTTTGGATAGCAATCAGCCCCAGCATTTT. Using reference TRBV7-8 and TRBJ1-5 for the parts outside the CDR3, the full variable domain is GAGVSQSPRYKVAKRGQDVALRCDPISGHVSLFWYQQALGQGPEFLTYFQNEAQLDKSGLPSDRFFAERPEGSVSTLKIQRTQQEDSAVYLCASSHLPLDSNQPQHFGDGTRLSIL.

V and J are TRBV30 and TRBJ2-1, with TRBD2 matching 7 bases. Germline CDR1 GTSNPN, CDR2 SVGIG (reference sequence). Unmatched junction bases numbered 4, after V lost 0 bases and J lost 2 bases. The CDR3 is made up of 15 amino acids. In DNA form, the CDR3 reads TGTGCCTGGAGTGTACGGGACTACACCTACAATGAGCAGTTCTTC. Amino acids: CAWSVRDYTYNEQFF.

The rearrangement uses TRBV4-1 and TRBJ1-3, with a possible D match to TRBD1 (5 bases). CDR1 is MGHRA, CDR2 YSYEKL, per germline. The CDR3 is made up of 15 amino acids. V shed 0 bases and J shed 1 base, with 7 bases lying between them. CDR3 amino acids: CASSQEGGSGNTIYF. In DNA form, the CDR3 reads TGCGCCAGCAGCCAAGAGGGGGGTTCTGGAAACACCATATATTTT.

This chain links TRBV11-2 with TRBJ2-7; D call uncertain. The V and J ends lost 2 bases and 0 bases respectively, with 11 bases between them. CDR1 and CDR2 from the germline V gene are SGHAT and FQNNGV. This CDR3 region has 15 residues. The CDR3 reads CASSLFAPSSYEQYF. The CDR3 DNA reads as TGTGCCAGCAGCTTATTCGCTCCGAGCTCCTACGAGCAGTACTTC.

In DNA, the CDR3 is TGTGCCAGCAGGAAGGGCCATGAGACCCAGTACTTC. Amino acids: CASRKGHETQYF. The V and J genes are TRBV2 and TRBJ2-5; D is undetermined. Germline CDR1 SNHLY, CDR2 FYNNEI. The V end was cut by 6 bases, the J end by 5 bases, with 10 bases between. The length of the CDR3 is 12 residues.

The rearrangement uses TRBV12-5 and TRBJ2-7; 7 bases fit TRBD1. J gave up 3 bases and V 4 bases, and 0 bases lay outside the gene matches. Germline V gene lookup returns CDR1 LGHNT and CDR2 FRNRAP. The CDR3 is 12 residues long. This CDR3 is CASGSGGYEQYF. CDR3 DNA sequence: TGTGCTAGTGGTTCAGGGGGCTACGAGCAGTACTTC.

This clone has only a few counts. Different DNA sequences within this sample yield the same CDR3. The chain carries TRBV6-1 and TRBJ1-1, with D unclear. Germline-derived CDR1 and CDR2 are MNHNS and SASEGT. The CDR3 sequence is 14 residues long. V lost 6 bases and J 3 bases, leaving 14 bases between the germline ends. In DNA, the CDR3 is TGTGCCAGCAGAGAAACGGGCGGCGACACTGAAGCTTTCTTT. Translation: CASRETGGDTEAFF.

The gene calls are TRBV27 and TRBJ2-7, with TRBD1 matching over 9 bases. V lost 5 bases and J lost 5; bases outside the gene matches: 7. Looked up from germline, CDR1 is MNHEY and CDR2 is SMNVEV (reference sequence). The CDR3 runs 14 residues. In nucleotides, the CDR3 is TGTGCCAGCAGTCCCCCTGGGACAGGGCACGAGCAGTACTTC. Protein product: CASSPPGTGHEQYF.

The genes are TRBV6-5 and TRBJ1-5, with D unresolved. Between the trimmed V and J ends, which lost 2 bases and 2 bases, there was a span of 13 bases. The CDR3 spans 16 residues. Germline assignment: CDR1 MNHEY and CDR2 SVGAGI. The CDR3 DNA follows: TGTGCCAGCAGTTACGAACCCGCCGGGGGCAATCAGCCCCAGCATTTT. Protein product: CASSYEPAGGNQPQHF.

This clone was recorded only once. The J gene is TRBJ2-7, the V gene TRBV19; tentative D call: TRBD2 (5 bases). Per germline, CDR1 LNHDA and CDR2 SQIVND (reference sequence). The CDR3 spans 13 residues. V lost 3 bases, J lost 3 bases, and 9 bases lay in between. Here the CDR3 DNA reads TGTGCCAGTAGTATTGACGGGAACTACGAGCAGTACTTC. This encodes CASSIDGNYEQYF. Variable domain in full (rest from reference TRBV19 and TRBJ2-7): DGGITQSPKYLFRKEGQNVTLSCEQNLNHDAMYWYRQDPGQGLRLIYYSQIVNDFQKGDIAEGYSVSREKKESFPLTVTSAQKNPTAFYLCASSIDGNYEQYFGPGTRLTVT.

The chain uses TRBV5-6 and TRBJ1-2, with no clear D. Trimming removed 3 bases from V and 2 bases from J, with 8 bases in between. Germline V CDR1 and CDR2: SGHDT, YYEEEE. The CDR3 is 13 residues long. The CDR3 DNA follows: TGTGCCAGCAGCTCACGAGGGAACTATGGCTACACCTTC. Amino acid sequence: CASSSRGNYGYTF. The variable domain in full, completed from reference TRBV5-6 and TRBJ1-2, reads DAGVTQSPTHLIKTRGQQVTLRCSPKSGHDTVSWYQQALGQGPQFIFQYYEEEERQRGNFPDRFSGHQFPNYSSELNVNALLLGDSALYLCASSSRGNYGYTFGSGTRLTVV.

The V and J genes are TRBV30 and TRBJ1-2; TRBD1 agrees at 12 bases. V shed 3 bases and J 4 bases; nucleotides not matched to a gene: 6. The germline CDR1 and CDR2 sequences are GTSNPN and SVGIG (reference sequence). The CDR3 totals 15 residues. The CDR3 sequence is CAWRAGQGAAYGYTF. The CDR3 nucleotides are TGTGCCTGGAGGGCGGGACAGGGGGCCGCCTATGGCTACACCTTC.

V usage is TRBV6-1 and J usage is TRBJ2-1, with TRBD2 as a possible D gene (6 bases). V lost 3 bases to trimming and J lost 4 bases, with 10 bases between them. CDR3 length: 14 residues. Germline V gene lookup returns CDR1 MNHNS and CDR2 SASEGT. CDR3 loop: CASSDAGQYNEQFF. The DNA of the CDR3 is TGTGCCAGCAGTGATGCGGGGCAATACAATGAGCAGTTCTTC.

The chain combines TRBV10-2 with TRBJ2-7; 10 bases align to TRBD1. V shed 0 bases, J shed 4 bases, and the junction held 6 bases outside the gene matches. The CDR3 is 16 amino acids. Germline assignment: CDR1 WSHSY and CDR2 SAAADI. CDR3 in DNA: TGCGCCAGCAGTGAGTCGGGGGGGACAGGGGTATACGAGCAGTACTTC. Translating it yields CASSESGGTGVYEQYF.

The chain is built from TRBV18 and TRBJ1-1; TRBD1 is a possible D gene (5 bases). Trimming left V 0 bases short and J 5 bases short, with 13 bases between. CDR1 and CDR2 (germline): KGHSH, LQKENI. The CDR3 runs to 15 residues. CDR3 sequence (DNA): TGTGCCAGCTCACCACCGGGACTCGGCTGGACTGAAGCTTTCTTT. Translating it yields CASSPPGLGWTEAFF.

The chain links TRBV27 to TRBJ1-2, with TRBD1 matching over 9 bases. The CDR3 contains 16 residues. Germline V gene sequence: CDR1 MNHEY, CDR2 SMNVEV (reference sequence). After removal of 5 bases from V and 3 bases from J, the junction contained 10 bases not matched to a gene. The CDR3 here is CASSGRSTGGHYGYTF. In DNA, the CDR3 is TGTGCCAGCAGTGGAAGGTCTACAGGGGGCCACTATGGCTACACCTTC.

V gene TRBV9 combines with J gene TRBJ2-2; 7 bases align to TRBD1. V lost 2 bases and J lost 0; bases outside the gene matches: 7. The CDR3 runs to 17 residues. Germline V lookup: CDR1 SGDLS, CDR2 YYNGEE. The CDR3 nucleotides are TGTGCCAGCAGCGTCGATGACAGGGCATCGAACACCGGGGAGCTGTTTTTT. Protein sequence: CASSVDDRASNTGELFF.

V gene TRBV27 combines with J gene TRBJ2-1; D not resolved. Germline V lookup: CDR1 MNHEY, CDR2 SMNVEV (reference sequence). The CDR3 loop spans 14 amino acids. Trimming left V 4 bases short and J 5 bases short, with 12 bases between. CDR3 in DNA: TGTGCCAGCAGTTCATCAGACTCACACAATGAGCAGTTCTTC. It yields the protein CASSSSDSHNEQFF.